This TCR beta chain was found in a study of OX40 agonist ivuxolimab in advanced cancers. With respect to the entire study: Ivuxolimab was an agonistic, fully human IgG2 monoclonal antibody directed against OX40 (CD134), a costimulatory receptor. Intravenous ivuxolimab was administered to patients every 2 weeks at six dose levels: 0.01, 0.1, 0.3, 1.5, 3 and 10 mg/kg. Among the roughly 52 dose-escalation patients, some 20 had hepatocellular carcinoma, 15 or so melanoma, 9 renal cell carcinoma and 9 head and neck cancer. In the dose-escalation cohort, 82.7% of patients were male, and the mean age was roughly 60 years with a range of roughly 23 to 79. Patients were allowed to have had prior anti-PD-1, anti-PD-L1 or anti-CTLA-4 therapy, and approximately 40% of the dose-escalation patients had been treated with checkpoint inhibitors. Partial responses occurred in three dose-escalation patients: two with cutaneous melanoma and one with hepatocellular carcinoma. Peripheral TCRbeta sequencing aimed to test whether ivuxolimab altered TCR sequence diversity and caused clonal T-cell expansion. The monotherapy dose-escalation portion (N = 52 patients) of the phase I ivuxolimab trial is reported in the paper.

Genomic DNA was isolated from the sorted cells so that the TCRbeta CDR3 region could be sequenced. The immunoSEQ Assay was used for sequencing of TCRbeta CDR3 regions. The immuneACCESS repertoire file appears here via TCRdb, limited to in-frame rearrangements. These files lack a portion of the clones; in checked studies, under half of the deficit traces to unresolved V genes, and the cause of the others is not known. The sample table shows about 38,000 clones, and about 88% are seen once. The ten biggest clones cover approximately 45% of the sample. On this clone: This receptor's antigen is unknown. Base qualities are not recorded, but no much larger clone differs from it by a single base.

Here is what the overall study found, with its caveats: The antigen specificity of the peripheral T cells that underwent clonal expansion was not determined. At doses of 0.1 to 3.0 mg/kg, clonal expansion of both CD4+ and CD8+ T cells in blood was seen between baseline and week 6. In the 0.1-3.0 mg/kg groups, partial responders had among the lowest normalized peripheral clonal expansion, particularly in CD8+ T cells. Low levels of normalized T-cell clonal expansion were also shown by some nonresponding patients. On average, CD8+ T cells showed more expanded clones than CD4+ T cells after ivuxolimab.

Relative to germline, V is missing 7 bases and J is missing 5 bases, with 11 bases of the junction outside any gene match. The germline V gene provides CDR1 SNHLY and CDR2 FYNNEI. From the cysteine up to the phenylalanine, the CDR3 has a length of 14 residues. Only the CDR3 part of the read is kept: 42 bases, read in frame from the first base. The trial excluded patients who had a history of autoimmune disease or who were on systemic immunosuppression. Peripheral blood for TCR sequencing was collected from all dose cohorts at baseline, on cycle 4 day 1, and on cycle 7 day 1. Samples came from an open-label, multicenter, first-in-human phase I dose-escalation trial of ivuxolimab. Adults with locally advanced or metastatic melanoma, renal cell, hepatocellular, or head and neck squamous cell carcinoma were enrolled in the trial. CD4+ and CD8+ T cells were sorted separately from peripheral blood before TCR sequencing.

The TCR sequence derives from an adult with an advanced solid tumor such as melanoma, head and neck, liver or kidney cancer. Rearrangement joined TRBV2 to TRBJ2-7; TRBD2 lines up with 7 middle nucleotides. The sequenced sample was CD4+ or CD8+ T cells sorted from blood, obtained in a trial of the OX40 agonist ivuxolimab. The CDR3 has the sequence CASTSGGVGNEQYF. In nucleotide form, the sequence is TGTGCCAGCACCTCGGGGGGAGTTGGGAACGAGCAGTACTTC.